Following are 22 T cell receptor beta chains from one sample sequenced in a study of CD8+CD57+ T cells in acquired aplastic anemia. Researchers used genomic DNA as the template to profile TCR beta VDJ and CDR3. TCRdb analysed the reads with MiXCR anew, one entry per CDR3 protein. The table has some 280,000 distinct CDR3 sequences, 45% to 65% seen once; the top ten hold 6.5% to 10%. The sequenced sample was sorted CD4+, CD8+, or CD8+CD57+ T cells (not recorded which) from PBMCs. The receptors were gathered from a human donor with severe aplastic anemia or a healthy control (not recorded which).

The chain joins TRBV20-1 to TRBJ2-7; D is undetermined. Germline V gene sequence: CDR1 DFQATT, CDR2 SNEGSKA (reference sequence). With 2 bases removed from V and 2 bases from J, the gap between germline ends came to 7 bases. CDR3 length: 12 amino acids. CDR3 residues: CSARLDAYEQYF. The CDR3 DNA reads TGCAGTGCTAGATTGGACGCCTACGAGCAGTACTTC.

This clonotype was seen a handful of times. A much larger clone sits a single nucleotide away, making a read error possible. The gene calls are TRBV5-6 and TRBJ2-3; either TRBD1 or TRBD2 may supply D (6 bases each). Between the trimmed V and J ends, which lost 4 bases and 6 bases, there was a span of 21 bases. The CDR3 is 16 amino acids. Germline-derived CDR1 and CDR2 are SGHDT and YYEEEE. This chain's CDR3 is CASSPDGGSWGDTQYF. The CDR3 DNA sequence: TGTGCCAGCAGCCCGGACGGGGGCAGTTGGGGGGATACGCAGTATTTT.

The genes are TRBV7-8 and TRBJ1-2, with D possibly TRBD1 on 5 matching bases. Germline assignment: CDR1 SGHVS and CDR2 FQNEAQ. The length of the CDR3 is 18 residues. Trimming removed 5 bases from V and 0 bases from J, with 22 bases in between. The CDR3 nucleotides read TGTGCCAGCAGCCAGCGGCCGGGACGGGATAGTTCTAACTATGGCTACACCTTC. It is translated as CASSQRPGRDSSNYGYTF.

Points on this clonotype: This could be a read error, since a much larger clone is one nucleotide away. The chain links TRBV27 to TRBJ2-7, with a tentative D call TRBD1 (6 bases). Germline V gives CDR1 MNHEY, CDR2 SMNVEV (reference sequence). The CDR3 length is 13 residues. CDR3 coding DNA: TGTGCCAGCAGTGCCCCGGGACACTACGAGCTGTACTTC. This gives the protein CASSAPGHYELYF.

The chain is built from TRBV19 and TRBJ1-1; possible D gene TRBD1, 5 bases. Per germline, CDR1 LNHDA and CDR2 SQIVND (reference sequence). This CDR3 has 13 amino acids. The V and J ends lost 7 bases and 1 base respectively, with 10 bases between them. The CDR3 loop reads CASMGVENTEAFF. CDR3 sequence (DNA): TGTGCCAGTATGGGGGTGGAGAACACTGAAGCTTTCTTT.

The gene calls are TRBV2 and TRBJ1-3; D may be TRBD1 (6 bases). Trimming took off 2 bases at V and 8 bases at J, with 19 bases between the two ends. The germline CDR1 and CDR2 sequences are SNHLY and FYNNEI. The CDR3 extends over 16 amino acids. The CDR3: CASSELRDRSGDTIYF. CDR3 in DNA: TGTGCCAGCAGTGAATTAAGAGACAGGAGTGGGGACACCATATATTTT.

This clonotype appeared a few times. The rearrangement links TRBV7-6 to TRBJ1-6, with TRBD1 as a possible D gene (6 bases). Per germline, CDR1 SGHVS and CDR2 FNYEAQ. The germline V and J ends were trimmed by 5 bases and 9 bases, with 17 bases remaining between them. This CDR3 has 15 amino acids. This CDR3 is CASSGIQGRSSPLHF. In nucleotides, the CDR3 is TGTGCCAGCAGCGGGATTCAGGGGAGAAGTTCACCCCTCCACTTT.

This chain links TRBV5-5 with TRBJ1-5; 9 bases line up with TRBD1. The CDR3 spans 15 residues. Germline CDR1 SGHKS, CDR2 YYEKEE (reference sequence). V lost 4 bases to trimming and J lost 0 bases; unmatched junction nucleotides: 2. This chain's CDR3 is CASSGTGNSNQPQHF. CDR3 bases: TGTGCCAGCAGCGGGACAGGGAATAGCAATCAGCCCCAGCATTTT.

The chain recombines TRBV7-8 with TRBJ1-5; 7 nucleotides match TRBD1. The junction had 6 bases not matched to a gene; V was cut back by 5 bases and J by 2 bases. The CDR3 runs 15 residues. Germline assignment: CDR1 SGHVS and CDR2 FQNEAQ. CDR3 nucleotides: TGTGCCAGCAGCCGGACAGGTGTTGGCAATCAGCCCCAGCATTTT. It specifies CASSRTGVGNQPQHF.

The chain joins TRBV7-9 to TRBJ1-1, with 7 bases matching TRBD1. Trimming removed 6 bases from V and 6 bases from J; junction bases left unmatched: 4. Per the germline V gene, CDR1 is SEHNR and CDR2 is FQNEAQ (reference sequence). This CDR3 has 12 amino acids. In DNA, the CDR3 is TGTGCCAGCAGTCCCACAGGGGCTGAAGCTTTCTTT. Protein: CASSPTGAEAFF. The complete variable domain, with remaining parts taken from reference TRBV7-9 and TRBJ1-1, reads DTGVSQNPRHKITKRGQNVTFRCDPISEHNRLYWYRQTLGQGPEFLTYFQNEAQLEKSRLLSDRFSAERPKGSFSTLEIQRTEQGDSAMYLCASSPTGAEAFFGQGTRLTVV.

The chain couples TRBV6-6 to TRBJ1-2; D is perhaps TRBD1 (6 bases). In germline, CDR1 is MNHNY, CDR2 SVGAGI (reference sequence). This CDR3 has 15 residues. V gave up 6 bases and J gave up 1 base, with 15 bases separating them. The CDR3 reads CASREGGSFNYGYTF. CDR3 bases: TGTGCCAGCAGAGAGGGGGGGAGCTTTAACTATGGCTACACCTTC.

J is TRBJ2-5 and V is TRBV4-2, with 15 bases identical to TRBD2. The CDR3 contains 17 residues. The trim removed 2 bases at V and 5 bases at J, leaving 6 bases unmatched. The germline gives CDR1 LGHNA, CDR2 YNFKEQ. The CDR3 region has the DNA TGTGCCAGCAGCCAACGGACTAGCGGGGGGGCCGGGGAGACCCAGTACTTC. Translating it yields CASSQRTSGGAGETQYF.

The chain links TRBV7-9 to TRBJ1-6; 9 positions match TRBD1. CDR3 length equals 13 residues. Trimming took 11 bases from V and 9 from J; bases not matched to a gene: 8. The V gene's germline CDR1 is SEHNR and CDR2 FQNEAQ (reference sequence). The CDR3, as DNA: TGTGCCGGCCGGGACAGGGACAGTTCACCCCTCCACTTT. This encodes CAGRDRDSSPLHF.

The chain employs TRBV15 and TRBJ1-2, with 10 bases lining up with TRBD1. V lost 0 bases to trimming and J lost 5 bases; unmatched junction nucleotides: 6. The CDR3 totals 16 residues. Germline values: CDR1 LNHNV, CDR2 YYDKDF (reference sequence). The chain's CDR3 is CATSRDFSDRGYGYTF. The CDR3 coding sequence is TGTGCCACCAGCAGAGATTTCTCGGACAGGGGGTATGGCTACACCTTC.

V is TRBV25-1 and J is TRBJ2-5; 8 positions match TRBD2. With 3 bases clipped from V and 3 bases from J, the junction kept 9 bases outside the gene matches. This CDR3 has 16 residues. Germline lookup yields CDR1 MGHDK and CDR2 SYGVNS. CDR3 sequence (DNA): TGTGCCAGCAGTGAGAGTCGGCGGGAGGTCAAAGAGACCCAGTACTTC. Translation: CASSESRREVKETQYF.

CDR3 in DNA: TGTGCCAGCAGCCTAAAAGGGGGACTCCCCTCCTACGAGCAGTACTTC. Its protein is CASSLKGGLPSYEQYF. The chain carries TRBV7-9 and TRBJ2-7; D might be TRBD1 or TRBD2, each matching 6 bases. The V gene's germline CDR1 is SEHNR and CDR2 FQNEAQ (reference sequence). CDR3 size: 16 residues. The ends were cut back, 5 bases at V and 0 bases at J, with 17 bases in the middle.

The chain combines TRBV15 with TRBJ2-7; possibly TRBD1 or TRBD2 for D (6 bases each). Germline values: CDR1 LNHNV, CDR2 YYDKDF (reference sequence). V shed 5 bases and J shed 0 bases, with 20 bases lying between them. The CDR3 runs to 17 residues. CDR3 protein: CATSPWSGDLSSYEQYF. The CDR3, as DNA: TGTGCCACCAGCCCTTGGTCAGGGGACTTAAGCTCCTACGAGCAGTACTTC.

This clonotype was seen at least ten times. The chain is built from TRBV5-1 and TRBJ2-2, with 7 bases fitting TRBD1. Germline V CDR1 and CDR2: SGHRS, YFSETQ. V trimming: 7 bases; J trimming: 0 bases; junction bases outside the gene matches: 3. CDR3 size: 14 residues. The CDR3: CASRQGTNTGELFF. The CDR3 region has the DNA TGCGCCAGCCGACAGGGAACGAACACCGGGGAGCTGTTTTTT.

This clonotype was seen many times. The V gene is TRBV27, the J gene TRBJ2-7; perhaps TRBD2 as D (5 bases). This CDR3 contains 13 residues. V lost 5 bases to trimming and J lost 2 bases, with 10 bases between them. Germline CDR1 reads MNHEY; CDR2 reads SMNVEV (reference sequence). The CDR3 DNA reads TGTGCCAGCAGTAGGGAGATTACCTACGAGCAGTACTTC. Protein sequence: CASSREITYEQYF.

The CDR3 sequence is CASRQPLKLAGAGETQYF. Written as DNA, the CDR3 is TGTGCCAGCAGACAACCACTCAAACTAGCGGGGGCAGGAGAGACCCAGTACTTC. The V call is TRBV7-8, the J call TRBJ2-5; TRBD2 agrees at 11 bases. Unmatched junction bases numbered 16, after V lost 6 bases and J lost 4 bases. The length of the CDR3 is 18 residues. Per the germline V gene, CDR1 is SGHVS and CDR2 is FQNEAQ.

The chain employs TRBV25-1 and TRBJ2-2; 10 bases align to TRBD2. Germline V gene data show CDR1 as MGHDK and CDR2 as SYGVNS. This CDR3 spans 17 amino acids. The V segment lost 3 bases and the J segment 3 bases; nucleotides outside the gene matches: 7. CDR3 amino acids: CASSDPGTSEDTGELFF. Written as DNA, the CDR3 is TGTGCCAGCAGTGACCCCGGGACTAGCGAGGACACCGGGGAGCTGTTTTTT.

Ten or more counts support this clonotype. The chain is built from TRBV12-3 or TRBV12-4 and TRBJ1-2, with 8 bases that match TRBD1. This CDR3 region has 14 residues. Trimming took 5 bases from V and 7 from J; bases not matched to a gene: 9. In nucleotides, the CDR3 is TGTGCCAGCAGTAAGGACAGGGATGGAAGTGGCTACACCTTC. It encodes CASSKDRDGSGYTF.